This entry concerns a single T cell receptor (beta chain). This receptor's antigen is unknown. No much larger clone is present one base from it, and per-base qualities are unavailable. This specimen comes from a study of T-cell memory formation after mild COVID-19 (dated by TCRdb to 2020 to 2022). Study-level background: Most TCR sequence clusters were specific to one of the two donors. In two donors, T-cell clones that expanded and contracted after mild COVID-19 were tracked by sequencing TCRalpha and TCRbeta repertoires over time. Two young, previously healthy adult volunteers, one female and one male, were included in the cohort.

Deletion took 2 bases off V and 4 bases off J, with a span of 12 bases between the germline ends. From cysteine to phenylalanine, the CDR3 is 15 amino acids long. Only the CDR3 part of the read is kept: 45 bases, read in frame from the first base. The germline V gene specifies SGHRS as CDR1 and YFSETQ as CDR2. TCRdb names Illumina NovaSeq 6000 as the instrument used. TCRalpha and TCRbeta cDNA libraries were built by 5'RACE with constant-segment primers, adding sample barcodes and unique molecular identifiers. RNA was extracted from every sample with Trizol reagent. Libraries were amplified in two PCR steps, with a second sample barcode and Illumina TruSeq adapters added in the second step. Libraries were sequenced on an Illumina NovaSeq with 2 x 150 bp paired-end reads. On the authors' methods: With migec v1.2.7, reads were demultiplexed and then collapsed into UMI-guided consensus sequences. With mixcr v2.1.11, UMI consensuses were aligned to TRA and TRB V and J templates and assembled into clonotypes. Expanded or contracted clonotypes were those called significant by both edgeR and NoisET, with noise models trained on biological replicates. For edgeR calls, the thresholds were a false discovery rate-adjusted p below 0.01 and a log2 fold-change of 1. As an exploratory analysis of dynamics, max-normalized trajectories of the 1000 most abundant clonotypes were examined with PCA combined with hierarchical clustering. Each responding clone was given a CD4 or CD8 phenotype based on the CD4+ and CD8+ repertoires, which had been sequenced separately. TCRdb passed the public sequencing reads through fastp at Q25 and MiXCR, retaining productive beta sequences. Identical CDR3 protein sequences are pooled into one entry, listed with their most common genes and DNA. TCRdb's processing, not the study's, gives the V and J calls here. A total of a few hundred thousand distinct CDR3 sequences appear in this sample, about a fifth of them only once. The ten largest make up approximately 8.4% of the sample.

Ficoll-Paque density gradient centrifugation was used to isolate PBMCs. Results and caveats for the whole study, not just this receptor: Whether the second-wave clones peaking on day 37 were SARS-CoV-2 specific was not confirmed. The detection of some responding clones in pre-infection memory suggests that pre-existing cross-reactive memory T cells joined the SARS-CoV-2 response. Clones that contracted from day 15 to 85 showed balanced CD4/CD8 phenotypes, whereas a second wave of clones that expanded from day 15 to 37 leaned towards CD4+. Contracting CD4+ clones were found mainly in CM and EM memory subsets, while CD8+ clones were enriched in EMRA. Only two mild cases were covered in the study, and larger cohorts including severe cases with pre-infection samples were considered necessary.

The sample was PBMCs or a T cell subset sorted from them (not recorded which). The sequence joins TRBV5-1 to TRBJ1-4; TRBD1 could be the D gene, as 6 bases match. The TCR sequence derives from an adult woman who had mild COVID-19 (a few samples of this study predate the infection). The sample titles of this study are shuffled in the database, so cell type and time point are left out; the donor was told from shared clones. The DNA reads TGCGCCAGCAGCTTTATGACAGGCCTTAATGAAAAACTGTTTTTT. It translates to CASSFMTGLNEKLFF.